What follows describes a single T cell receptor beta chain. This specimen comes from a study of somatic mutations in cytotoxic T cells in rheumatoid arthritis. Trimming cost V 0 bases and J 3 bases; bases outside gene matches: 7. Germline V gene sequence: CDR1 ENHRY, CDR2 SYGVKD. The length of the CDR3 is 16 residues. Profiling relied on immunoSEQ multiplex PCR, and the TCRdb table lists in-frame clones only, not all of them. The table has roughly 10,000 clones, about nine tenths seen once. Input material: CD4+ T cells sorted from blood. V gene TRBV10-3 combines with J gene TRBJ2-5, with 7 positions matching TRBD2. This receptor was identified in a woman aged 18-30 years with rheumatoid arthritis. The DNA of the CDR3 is TGTGCCATCAGTGAGTCGAGGGCAGGGAGGGAAGAGACCCAGTACTTC. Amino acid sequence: CAISESRAGREETQYF.